A single sample is the source of the 10 T cell receptor beta chains below, sequenced in a study of post-analysis software for immune sequencing data. Prepared libraries of TCR beta cDNA carried unique molecular identifiers. TCRdb reprocessed the PCR reads with MiXCR, giving one entry per CDR3 protein. The data hold 650,000 to 900,000 distinct CDR3 sequences, with 46% observed a single time. The antigens these receptors bind are not known. Study-level results: Controls had lower frequencies than patients of a handful of TRBV segments, which included TRBV5-6, TRBV5-1 and TRBV20-1.

Source material: blood. Source of these receptors: a girl aged 5 to 17 with multiple sclerosis.

This clonotype came up a few times. This rearrangement joins TRBV15 to TRBJ2-5; TRBD2 is a possible D gene (6 bases). The CDR3 is made up of 15 amino acids. The V end lost 0 bases, the J end lost 7 bases, and 15 bases lay between the germline ends. The germline V gene encodes CDR1 LNHNV and CDR2 YYDKDF (reference sequence). This CDR3 is CATSRDSAVGRTQYF. The CDR3 bases are TGTGCCACCAGCAGAGATTCGGCGGTCGGGAGGACCCAGTACTTC.

The table lists this clonotype with a few counts. V usage is TRBV12-3 or TRBV12-4 and J usage is TRBJ2-7, with a tentative D call TRBD2 (5 bases). The CDR3 has 16 amino acids. Trimming shortened V by 3 bases and J by 0 bases, and 15 bases separated the two germline ends. The CDR3 here is CASSLKVGAYSYEQYF. The CDR3 DNA follows: TGTGCCAGCAGTTTGAAGGTGGGAGCCTACTCCTACGAGCAGTACTTC.

This clonotype occurred a few times. The V and J genes are TRBV12-3 or TRBV12-4 and TRBJ2-1, with 11 nucleotides matching TRBD2. Trimming removed 3 bases from V and 0 bases from J; junction bases left unmatched: 10. The CDR3 runs to 19 residues. CDR3 sequence (DNA): TGTGCCAGCAGTTTTTTGGCTAGCGGGAGGACGAGCTCCTACAATGAGCAGTTCTTC. Protein sequence: CASSFLASGRTSSYNEQFF.

V and J are TRBV21-1 and TRBJ2-3; the DNA was not used to check the table's D call, TRBD1. TRBV21-1 is a pseudogene segment. The CDR3 length is 18 residues. The CDR3 nucleotides are TGTGCCAGCAGCAAAGAGGGTGAGGGGACATCTAGCACAGATACGCAGTATTTT. Amino acid sequence: CASSKEGEGTSSTDTQYF.

V is TRBV20-1 and J is TRBJ2-7; no reliable D call. The CDR3 runs 14 residues. CDR1 DFQATT and CDR2 SNEGSKA come from the germline V gene (reference sequence). V lost 4 bases, J lost 2 bases, and 15 bases lay in between. The CDR3 DNA sequence: TGCAGTGCTAACGTACTTGTCTTCCCCTACGAGCAGTACTTC. Amino acid sequence: CSANVLVFPYEQYF.

This clonotype has only a few counts. CDR3 nucleotides: TGTGCCAGCAGCCCTAGCGGCAGAAGCTCCTACAATGAGCAGTTCTTC. Residues: CASSPSGRSSYNEQFF. The rearrangement joins TRBV7-9 to TRBJ2-1; TRBD2 matches at 7 bases. V shed 5 bases and J 0 bases; nucleotides not matched to a gene: 7. From germline, CDR1 is SEHNR and CDR2 FQNEAQ (reference sequence). The CDR3 is made up of 16 amino acids.

Only a few counts were recorded for this clonotype. This chain joins TRBV6-5 and TRBJ2-5; the D gene is possibly TRBD1 (6 bases). The J call is in doubt because the DNA end fits TRBJ2-7 better. This CDR3 contains 14 residues. Germline CDR1 MNHEY, CDR2 SVGAGI. CDR3 sequence reads: CASSWSQGRGEQYF. Here the CDR3 DNA reads TGTGCCAGCAGTTGGTCACAGGGAAGGGGCGAGCAGTACTTC.

The chain's CDR3 is CASIILGDRNTEAFF. CDR3 nucleotides: TGTGCCAGCATAATATTGGGAGACAGGAACACTGAAGCTTTCTTT. The chain employs TRBV6-1 and TRBJ1-1, with D possibly being TRBD1 (5 bases). V lost 7 bases and J 1 base, leaving 16 bases between the germline ends. CDR1 and CDR2 from the germline V gene are MNHNS and SASEGT. This CDR3 comprises 15 residues.

The chain carries TRBV12-3 or TRBV12-4 and TRBJ1-1; no definite D call. The ends were cut back, 4 bases at V and 0 bases at J, with 6 bases in the middle. The CDR3 contains 13 residues. This CDR3 is CASSSVMNTEAFF. The CDR3, as DNA: TGTGCCAGCAGTTCTGTCATGAACACTGAAGCTTTCTTT.

V usage is TRBV6-6 and J usage is TRBJ2-3; the D is unclear. The V gene lost 5 bases and the J gene lost 6 bases, with 21 bases spanning the gap. The CDR3 is 16 residues long. Germline CDR1 and CDR2: MNHNY and SVGAGI (reference sequence). The CDR3 loop reads CASSPPRSNLWDTQYF. The CDR3 bases are TGTGCCAGCAGTCCCCCCCGGTCTAACCTTTGGGATACGCAGTATTTT.